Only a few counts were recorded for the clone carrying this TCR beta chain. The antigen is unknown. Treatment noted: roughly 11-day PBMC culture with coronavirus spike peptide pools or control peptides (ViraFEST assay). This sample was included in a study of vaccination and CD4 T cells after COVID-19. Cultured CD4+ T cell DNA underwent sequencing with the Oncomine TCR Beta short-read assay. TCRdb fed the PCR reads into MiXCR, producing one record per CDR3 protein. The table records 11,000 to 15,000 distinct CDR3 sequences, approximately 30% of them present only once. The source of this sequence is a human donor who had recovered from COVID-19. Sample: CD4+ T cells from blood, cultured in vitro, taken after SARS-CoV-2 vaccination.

The CDR3 region is CASVRGPLSYNEQFF. CDR3 coding DNA: TGTGCCAGCGTGAGGGGGCCCTTATCCTACAATGAGCAGTTCTTC. The chain combines TRBV7-2 with TRBJ2-1, with 7 positions matching TRBD1. V shed 8 bases, J shed 1 base, and the junction held 8 bases outside the gene matches. The CDR3 length is 15 residues. CDR1 is SGHTA and CDR2 is FQGNSA in the germline V gene.